Detailed here is one TCR beta chain. Losses at the gene ends were 5 bases for V and 7 bases for J; bases not matched to a gene: 10. The CDR3 consists of 15 residues. Germline V gene lookup returns CDR1 WSHSY and CDR2 SAAADI. Per the original data handling: Quantification of nucleated cells was approximated via reference gene primer amplification. Some clones are missing from TCRdb's copy, which holds only in-frame ones; the method was immunoSEQ multiplex PCR. That table furnishes V, J and clone size, whereas the DNA furnished D and trimming. The profile shows 35,000 to 45,000 clones, around 90% of them singletons. The sample comes from a study of blood T cell repertoires in COVID-19. On the study more broadly: Samples of COVID-19 (acute and convalescent) were obtained from the United States, Italy and Spain. The analysed material was cDNA or gDNA that came from T cells, B-cell-depleted T cells, or PBMCs.

This rearrangement joins TRBV10-2 to TRBJ1-4, with 7 bases that match TRBD1. The receptor's source is a human donor in a cohort sampled during active COVID-19. Sample: peripheral blood. The CDR3 sequence: CASSSRGLAGEKLFF. In DNA, the CDR3 is TGCGCCAGCAGTTCGAGGGGGCTGGCGGGTGAAAAACTGTTTTTT.